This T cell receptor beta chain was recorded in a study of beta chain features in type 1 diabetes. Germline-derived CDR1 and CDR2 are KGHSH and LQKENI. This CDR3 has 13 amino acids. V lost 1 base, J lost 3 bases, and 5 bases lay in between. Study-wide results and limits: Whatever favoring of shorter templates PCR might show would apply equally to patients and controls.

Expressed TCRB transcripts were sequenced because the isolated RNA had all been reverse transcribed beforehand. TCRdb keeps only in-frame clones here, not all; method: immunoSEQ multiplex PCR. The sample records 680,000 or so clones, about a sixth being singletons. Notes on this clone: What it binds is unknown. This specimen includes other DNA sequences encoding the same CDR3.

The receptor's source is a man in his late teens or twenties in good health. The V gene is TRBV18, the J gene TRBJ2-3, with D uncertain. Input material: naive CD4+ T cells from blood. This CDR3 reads CASSPLLTDTQYF. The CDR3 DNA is TGTGCCAGCTCACCACTGCTGACAGATACGCAGTATTTT.